This T cell receptor (beta chain) was captured in a study of CD8 T cells in Susac syndrome. Reverse transcription of roughly 0.5 to 1 ug RNA was performed with random hexamers. The authors amplified TCR beta CDR3 across 54 Vbeta and 13 Jbeta using immunoSEQ multiplex PCR. One entry per CDR3 protein results from TCRdb running MiXCR on the immunoSEQ multiplex PCR reads. The sample gives some 120,000 distinct CDR3 sequences, about 95% of which show up once; roughly 0.13% is in the top ten. Sequencing of TCR beta was performed on blood CD8+ and CD4+ T cells. The germline V and J ends were trimmed by 2 bases and 7 bases, with 3 bases remaining between them. The CDR3 consists of 11 residues. Germline values: CDR1 ENHRY, CDR2 SYGVKD.

The sequence was collected from a human donor in good health. The sample was CD4+ T cells from PBMCs. This chain connects TRBV10-3 to TRBJ2-1, with D uncertain. The CDR3 loop reads CAISEVNEQFF. The DNA of the CDR3 is TGTGCCATCAGTGAGGTTAATGAGCAGTTCTTC.